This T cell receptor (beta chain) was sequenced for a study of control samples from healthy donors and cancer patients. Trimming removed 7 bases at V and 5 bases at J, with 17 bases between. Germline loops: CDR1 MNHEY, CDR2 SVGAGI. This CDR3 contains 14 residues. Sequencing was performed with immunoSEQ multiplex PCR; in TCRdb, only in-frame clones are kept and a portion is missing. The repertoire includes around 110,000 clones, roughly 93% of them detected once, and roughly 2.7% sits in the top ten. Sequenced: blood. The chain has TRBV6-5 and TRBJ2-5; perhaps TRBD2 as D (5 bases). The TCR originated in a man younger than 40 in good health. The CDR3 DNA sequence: TGTGCCAGCATTACCGAGGGTCGAGGGGAGACCCAGTACTTC. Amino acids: CASITEGRGETQYF.